Below are 18 T cell receptor beta chains sequenced from a single sample in a study of blood T cell repertoires in COVID-19 (dated by TCRdb to the early 2020s). Library generation was performed with the immunoSEQ multiplex PCR assay. In TCRdb, the immuneACCESS table is reduced to in-frame sequences with V and J assigned. These tables do not hold every clone; where another copy was compared, an unresolved V gene accounts for under half, and the others remain unexplained. The sample table lists around 230,000 clones, roughly 80% of them with a count of one. Clones ranked in the top ten supply roughly a tenth of the sample. The sample was peripheral blood. The receptors originated from a woman older than 75 with acute or convalescent COVID-19.

A note on this clone: Additional DNA sequences in this sample encode the identical CDR3. The V call is TRBV14, the J call TRBJ2-7; 11 bases fit TRBD2. V shed 1 base, J shed 1 base, and the junction held 18 bases outside the gene matches. The CDR3 is 21 amino acids. Germline V CDR1 and CDR2: SGHDN, FVKESK. The CDR3 DNA reads TGTGCCAGCAGCCAAGGGCAGGCCGGTGGGCTAGCGGGGGGTCCTTCCTACGAGCAGTACTTC. Its protein is CASSQGQAGGLAGGPSYEQYF.

The chain couples TRBV7-2 to TRBJ1-5; possible D gene TRBD1, 5 bases. The CDR3 covers 16 residues. In germline, CDR1 is SGHTA, CDR2 FQGNSA. V lost 5 bases, J lost 4 bases, and 18 bases lay in between. Here the CDR3 reads CASSPSGALGNQPQHF. CDR3 sequence (DNA): TGTGCCAGCAGCCCCAGTGGGGCCTTGGGTAATCAGCCCCAGCATTTT.

The V and J genes are TRBV15 and TRBJ1-5; D remains unclear. The germline V gene encodes CDR1 LNHNV and CDR2 YYDKDF (reference sequence). The CDR3 spans 15 residues. V lost 8 bases, J lost 1 base, and 15 bases lay in between. CDR3 amino acids: CATAVKAGSNQPQHF. CDR3 DNA: TGTGCCACCGCAGTCAAGGCGGGGAGCAATCAGCCCCAGCATTTT. The variable domain in full, completed from reference TRBV15 and TRBJ1-5, reads DAMVIQNPRYQVTQFGKPVTLSCSQTLNHNVMYWYQQKSSQAPKLLFHYYDKDFNNEADTPDNFQSRRPNTSFCFLDIRSPGLGDTAMYLCATAVKAGSNQPQHFGDGTRLSIL.

The chain uses TRBV19 and TRBJ1-5; D might be TRBD1 (6 bases). Per germline, CDR1 LNHDA and CDR2 SQIVND (reference sequence). The CDR3 sequence is 13 residues long. V lost 10 bases, J lost 10 bases, and 20 bases lay in between. CDR3 amino acids: CATGDTQASPQHF. The CDR3 region has the DNA TGTGCCACCGGGGACACTCAGGCCAGCCCCCAGCATTTT.

The chain uses TRBV30 and TRBJ1-6; D remains unclear. Trimming removed 0 bases from V and 7 bases from J, with 13 bases in between. CDR3 length equals 15 residues. Germline loops: CDR1 GTSNPN, CDR2 SVGIG (reference sequence). This chain's CDR3 is CAWSVLGSGNSPLHF. CDR3 nucleotide sequence: TGTGCCTGGAGTGTACTCGGCAGCGGAAATTCACCCCTCCACTTT.

The chain is built from TRBV6-6 and TRBJ2-3; perhaps TRBD2 as D (5 bases). V was cut by 5 bases and J by 5 bases, with 17 bases left in between. The CDR3 consists of 15 residues. Germline V lookup: CDR1 MNHNY, CDR2 SVGAGI (reference sequence). The CDR3 loop reads CASSASGSGIDTQYF. The CDR3 bases are TGTGCCAGCAGTGCATCGGGGTCCGGCATAGATACGCAGTATTTT.

The chain joins TRBV9 to TRBJ2-7; possibly TRBD1 for D (7 bases). The CDR3 is 14 residues long. V was shortened by 3 bases and J by 2 bases, with 12 bases between the two germline ends. From germline, CDR1 is SGDLS and CDR2 YYNGEE. The CDR3 loop reads CASSGGTAAYEQYF. Here the CDR3 DNA reads TGTGCCAGCAGCGGCGGGACAGCCGCCTACGAGCAGTACTTC. Combining the CDR3 with reference TRBV9 and TRBJ2-7 gives the whole variable domain DSGVTQTPKHLITATGQRVTLRCSPRSGDLSVYWYQQSLDQGLQFLIQYYNGEERAKGNILERFSAQQFPDLHSELNLSSLELGDSALYFCASSGGTAAYEQYFGPGTRLTVT.

The chain combines TRBV18 with TRBJ1-4, with unresolved D. The CDR3 extends over 12 amino acids. V lost 3 bases and J 8 bases, leaving 7 bases between the germline ends. Per germline, CDR1 KGHSH and CDR2 LQKENI. Here the CDR3 reads CASSPSEEKLFF. For the CDR3, the DNA is TGTGCCAGCTCACCCTCGGAGGAAAAACTGTTTTTT.

This clone has a single count. V is TRBV5-1 and J is TRBJ2-1; 9 bases agree with TRBD1. The CDR3 consists of 13 residues. Germline CDR1 reads SGHRS; CDR2 reads YFSETQ. J was trimmed by 1 base and V by 8 bases; bases with no gene match: 1. The CDR3 sequence is CARGTGSYNEQFF. The CDR3 DNA is TGCGCCAGGGGGACAGGGTCCTACAATGAGCAGTTCTTC.

The rearrangement joins TRBV7-3 to TRBJ2-7; 10 positions match TRBD1. J gave up 2 bases and V 5 bases, and 3 bases lay outside the gene matches. This CDR3 comprises 14 residues. CDR1 and CDR2 (germline): SGHTA, FQGTGA. CDR3 sequence reads: CASSVDRGPYEQYF. The CDR3 DNA reads TGTGCCAGCAGCGTCGACAGGGGGCCCTACGAGCAGTACTTC.

The chain employs TRBV7-2 and TRBJ1-6; weak D call: TRBD1 (5 bases). The length of the CDR3 is 14 residues. The germline gives CDR1 SGHTA, CDR2 FQGNSA. Trimming left V 2 bases short and J 14 bases short, with 16 bases between. The CDR3 nucleotides are TGTGCCAGCAGCTTACCATTGGGGCCGAGGACCCTCCACTTT. It is translated as CASSLPLGPRTLHF.

The chain is built from TRBV5-1 and TRBJ2-3; 7 bases agree with TRBD2. The CDR3 has 15 residues. V dropped 1 base and J dropped 3; count of bases not matched to a gene: 5. CDR1 is SGHRS and CDR2 is YFSETQ in the germline V gene. CDR3 protein: CASSLFAGDTDTQYF. In nucleotides, the CDR3 is TGCGCCAGCAGCTTGTTTGCGGGGGATACAGATACGCAGTATTTT.

This sequence joins TRBV5-6 and TRBJ2-7; maybe TRBD1 (5 bases). V gave up 4 bases and J gave up 2 bases, with 13 bases separating them. Germline-derived CDR1 and CDR2 are SGHDT and YYEEEE. The CDR3 length is 14 residues. CDR3 sequence: CASSPVGATYEQYF. For the CDR3, the DNA is TGTGCCAGCAGCCCGGTTGGGGCAACCTACGAGCAGTACTTC.

The table lists this clone with a few counts. The chain employs TRBV4-1 and TRBJ2-5, with D hard to call. V was shortened by 5 bases and J by 6 bases, with 13 bases between the two germline ends. The CDR3 runs to 13 residues. Germline CDR1 MGHRA, CDR2 YSYEKL. CDR3 bases: TGCGCCAGCAGCTCCGTCCCAGGAAAGACCCAGTACTTC. Translation gives CASSSVPGKTQYF.

This clone was seen just once. The genes are TRBV6-5 and TRBJ2-7; D is possibly TRBD2 (7 bases). Trimming removed 6 bases at V and 10 bases at J, with 16 bases between. This CDR3 has 12 amino acids. Germline V gene sequence: CDR1 MNHEY, CDR2 SVGAGI. The CDR3 bases are TGTGCCAGCAGCAACCCCGGGGGGCTCCAGTACTTC. Its translation: CASSNPGGLQYF.

V usage is TRBV13 and J usage is TRBJ2-2; maybe TRBD2 (7 bases). Trimming pared 2 bases from V and 1 base from J, leaving 11 bases between. Per the germline V gene, CDR1 is PRHDT and CDR2 is FYEKMQ (reference sequence). The CDR3 sequence is 16 residues long. The CDR3 nucleotides read TGTGCCAGCAGCTTATGGGGGGGCCGGAACACCGGGGAGCTGTTTTTT. Encoded protein: CASSLWGGRNTGELFF.

The chain recombines TRBV7-9 with TRBJ2-2; D unresolved. The germline V and J ends were trimmed by 5 bases and 5 bases, with 6 bases remaining between them. This CDR3 is 12 amino acids long. CDR1 and CDR2 from the germline V gene are SEHNR and FQNEAQ (reference sequence). CDR3 protein: CASSLITGELFF. In DNA form, the CDR3 reads TGTGCCAGCAGCCTAATAACCGGGGAGCTGTTTTTT.

This chain connects TRBV25-1 to TRBJ2-5; 9 bases fit TRBD1. J was trimmed by 5 bases and V by 6 bases; bases with no gene match: 13. The germline gives CDR1 MGHDK, CDR2 SYGVNS. The CDR3 length is 16 residues. The CDR3 coding sequence is TGTGCCAGCAGGGAGTCGACACAGGGGGCGCTGGAGACCCAGTACTTC. Its protein is CASRESTQGALETQYF.